The 18 T cell receptor beta chains listed next were all sequenced from one sample in a study of OX40 agonist ivuxolimab in advanced cancers. Using immunoSEQ multiplex PCR, the repertoire was profiled, and TCRdb retains in-frame clones only, with some absent. The data contain 100,000 to 110,000 clones, about 89% of them singletons. Sequences were derived from CD4+ or CD8+ T cells sorted from blood, sampled in a trial of the OX40 agonist ivuxolimab. All receptors derive from an adult with an advanced solid tumor such as melanoma, head and neck, liver or kidney cancer.

CDR3 coding DNA: TGTGCCAGCAATGCGGGCAATGAGCAGTTCTTC. It translates to CASNAGNEQFF. The chain employs TRBV28 and TRBJ2-1, with D maybe TRBD2 (5 bases). Germline V gives CDR1 MDHEN, CDR2 SYDVKM. The CDR3 runs 11 residues. V was cut by 7 bases and J by 6 bases, with 7 bases left in between.

This chain connects TRBV5-8 to TRBJ1-5; unclear D gene. Germline values: CDR1 SGHTS, CDR2 YDEGEE. Trimming cost V 0 bases and J 0 bases, with 7 bases left between them. This CDR3 region has 15 residues. CDR3 loop: CASSLALNSNQPQHF. The DNA of the CDR3 is TGTGCCAGCAGCTTGGCACTGAATAGCAATCAGCCCCAGCATTTT.

V is TRBV5-4 and J is TRBJ2-1; 9 nucleotides align to TRBD2. After removal of 2 bases from V and 8 bases from J, the junction contained 11 bases not matched to a gene. Looked up from germline, CDR1 is SGHNT and CDR2 is YYREEE (reference sequence). This CDR3 has 16 residues. CDR3 sequence: CASSFNGGRAADEQFF. The CDR3 nucleotides read TGTGCCAGCAGCTTCAATGGCGGGAGGGCCGCCGATGAGCAGTTCTTC.

The genes are TRBV7-3 and TRBJ2-1; 9 bases match TRBD2. The CDR3 runs 16 residues. Germline V gene lookup returns CDR1 SGHTA and CDR2 FQGTGA. J lost 5 bases, V lost 5 bases, and 10 bases had no gene match. The CDR3 nucleotides are TGTGCCAGCAGCGCTTTCGGGCTAGCGGGAAACAATGAGCAGTTCTTC. Its protein product is CASSAFGLAGNNEQFF.

The J gene is TRBJ2-7, the V gene TRBV5-1, with 7 nucleotides matching TRBD1. Looked up from germline, CDR1 is SGHRS and CDR2 is YFSETQ. The CDR3 has 13 amino acids. V shed 4 bases and J 7 bases; nucleotides not matched to a gene: 8. The CDR3: CASSKTGVREQYF. In nucleotides, the CDR3 is TGCGCCAGCAGCAAAACAGGGGTGAGGGAGCAGTACTTC.

This chain connects TRBV27 to TRBJ2-2; TRBD2 matches at 10 bases. With V trimmed by 6 bases and J by 6 bases, 7 bases remained unmatched. CDR3 length: 15 residues. CDR1 and CDR2 from the germline V gene are MNHEY and SMNVEV (reference sequence). The CDR3 coding sequence is TGTGCCAGCAGGCTTAGCGGGGGGTGGGCCGGGGAGCTGTTTTTT. The encoded protein is CASRLSGGWAGELFF.

The chain combines TRBV5-1 with TRBJ1-4, with 11 bases matching TRBD1. Germline V gene sequence: CDR1 SGHRS, CDR2 YFSETQ. The V gene end was trimmed by 4 bases and the J gene end by 11 bases; junction bases not matched to a gene: 13. This CDR3 has 16 amino acids. Here the CDR3 reads CASSDWWTGGEGKLFF. CDR3 nucleotides: TGCGCCAGCAGCGATTGGTGGACAGGGGGCGAGGGGAAACTGTTTTTT.

Concerning this clone: The junction differs from germline at one of its ends, possibly a read error. This chain uses TRBV18 with TRBJ2-1, with TRBD2 matching 8 bases. This CDR3 has 12 residues. The germline CDR1 and CDR2 sequences are KGHSH and LQKENI. The CDR3 region is CAGAGGFDEQFF. The CDR3 region has the DNA TGCGCGGGGGCGGGAGGATTCGATGAGCAGTTCTTC.

This chain joins TRBV28 and TRBJ1-2; D not certain. The length of the CDR3 is 13 residues. Germline CDR1 and CDR2: MDHEN and SYDVKM. V shed 5 bases and J shed 8 bases, with 15 bases lying between them. CDR3 sequence reads: CASSPTQPVGYTF. DNA for the CDR3: TGTGCCAGCAGTCCCACCCAGCCGGTCGGCTACACCTTC.

This chain uses TRBV27 with TRBJ1-6; D uncertain. Trimming pared 2 bases from V and 5 bases from J, leaving 10 bases between. The V gene's germline CDR1 is MNHEY and CDR2 SMNVEV (reference sequence). This CDR3 region has 15 residues. CDR3 DNA: TGTGCCAGCAGTTTAGGCTCTCTAAATAATTCACCCCTCCACTTT. This encodes CASSLGSLNNSPLHF.

The V call is TRBV7-2, the J call TRBJ2-1; D not resolved. Germline V gives CDR1 SGHTA, CDR2 FQGNSA. The V gene lost 1 base and the J gene lost 4 bases, with 11 bases spanning the gap. The CDR3 is 15 amino acids. CDR3 nucleotide sequence: TGTGCCAGCAGCTTAGGCGCCTCCCCATACAATGAGCAGTTCTTC. Its protein product is CASSLGASPYNEQFF.

The J gene is TRBJ2-1, the V gene TRBV5-1; 8 bases align to TRBD2. V gave up 2 bases and J gave up 1 base; unmatched junction bases: 2. In germline, CDR1 is SGHRS, CDR2 YFSETQ. The length of the CDR3 is 15 residues. The CDR3 nucleotides are TGCGCCAGCAGCTTCGCGGGAGGTTCCTACAATGAGCAGTTCTTC. It encodes CASSFAGGSYNEQFF.

The V gene is TRBV7-3, the J gene TRBJ1-3; D unclear. The CDR3 is 13 residues long. The V gene's germline CDR1 is SGHTA and CDR2 FQGTGA. V was shortened by 2 bases and J by 4 bases, with 6 bases between the two germline ends. In DNA form, the CDR3 reads TGTGCCAGCAGCTTAGCACCAGGAAACACCATATATTTT. This sequence encodes CASSLAPGNTIYF.

This sequence joins TRBV5-4 and TRBJ2-1, with 14 bases matching TRBD2. V lost 5 bases to trimming and J lost 4 bases; unmatched junction nucleotides: 2. The CDR3 has 15 amino acids. Per the germline V gene, CDR1 is SGHNT and CDR2 is YYREEE (reference sequence). The CDR3 region has the DNA TGTGCCAGCAGGGGACTAGCGGGAGAGTACAATGAGCAGTTCTTC. It codes for CASRGLAGEYNEQFF. Full variable domain (rest looked up from reference TRBV5-4 and TRBJ2-1): ETGVTQSPTHLIKTRGQQVTLRCSSQSGHNTVSWYQQALGQGPQFIFQYYREEENGRGNFPPRFSGLQFPNYSSELNVNALELDDSALYLCASRGLAGEYNEQFFGPGTRLTVL.

This clone occurred a few times. The CDR3 protein is CASSLDLAKTQYF. The DNA of the CDR3 is TGCGCCAGCAGCTTGGACCTGGCGAAGACCCAGTACTTC. This chain joins TRBV5-1 and TRBJ2-5; D is undetermined. CDR1 and CDR2 from the germline V gene are SGHRS and YFSETQ. V was trimmed by 0 bases and J by 6 bases, leaving 9 bases between them. The CDR3 extends over 13 amino acids.

The chain couples TRBV29-1 to TRBJ1-3; TRBD1 might be the D (6 bases). The V and J ends lost 7 bases and 3 bases respectively, with 16 bases between them. CDR3 size: 14 residues. The germline gives CDR1 SQVTM, CDR2 ANQGSEA. CDR3 DNA: TGCAGCGCCGTACAGGGACGAATTGGAAACACCATATATTTT. Encoded protein: CSAVQGRIGNTIYF. Full variable domain (missing parts from reference TRBV29-1 and TRBJ1-3): SAVISQKPSRDICQRGTSLTIQCQVDSQVTMMFWYRQQPGQSLTLIATANQGSEATYESGFVIDKFPISRPNLTFSTLTVSNMSPEDSSIYLCSAVQGRIGNTIYFGEGSWLTVV.

As regards this clone: At one end, the junction sequence differs from germline, possibly due to a read error. This chain connects TRBV19 to TRBJ2-5; unclear D gene. The V gene's germline CDR1 is LNHDA and CDR2 SQIVND (reference sequence). CDR3 length: 13 amino acids. The CDR3 sequence: CASGILLGETQYF. In DNA form, the CDR3 reads TGTGCCAGTGGTATACTTTTGGGAGAGACCCAGTACTTC.

This clone was counted a few times. The chain carries TRBV5-4 and TRBJ2-1; D remains ambiguous. The V end lost 0 bases, the J end lost 3 bases, and 4 bases lay between the germline ends. The CDR3 covers 13 residues. Germline V gene lookup returns CDR1 SGHNT and CDR2 YYREEE (reference sequence). The CDR3 reads CASSLESYNEQFF. DNA of the CDR3: TGTGCCAGCAGCTTGGAAAGCTACAATGAGCAGTTCTTC.